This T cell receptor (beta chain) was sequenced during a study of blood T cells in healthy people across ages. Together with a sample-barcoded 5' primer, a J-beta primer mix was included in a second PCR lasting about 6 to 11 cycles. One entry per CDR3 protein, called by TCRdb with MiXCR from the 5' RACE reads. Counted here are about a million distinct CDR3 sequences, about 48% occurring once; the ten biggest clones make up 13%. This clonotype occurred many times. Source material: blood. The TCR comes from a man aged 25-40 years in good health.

CDR3 in DNA: TGTGCCAGCAGTTACTCAATCAGGGACTACGAGCAGTACTTC. Its protein is CASSYSIRDYEQYF. This chain connects TRBV6-6 to TRBJ2-7, with a tentative D call TRBD1 (5 bases). V lost 0 bases, J lost 3 bases, and 9 bases lay in between. This CDR3 has 14 amino acids. Germline CDR1 MNHNY, CDR2 SVGAGI (reference sequence).